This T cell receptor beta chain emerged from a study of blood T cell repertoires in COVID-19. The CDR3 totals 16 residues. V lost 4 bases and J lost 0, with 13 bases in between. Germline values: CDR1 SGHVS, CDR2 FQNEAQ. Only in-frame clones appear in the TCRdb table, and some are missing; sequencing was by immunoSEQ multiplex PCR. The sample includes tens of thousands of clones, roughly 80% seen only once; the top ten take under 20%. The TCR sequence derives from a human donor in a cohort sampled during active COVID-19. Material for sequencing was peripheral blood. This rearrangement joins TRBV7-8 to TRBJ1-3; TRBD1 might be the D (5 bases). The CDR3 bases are TGTGCCAGCAGCTCAACCAGGGCGTACTCTGGAAACACCATATATTTT. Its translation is CASSSTRAYSGNTIYF.